The 14 T cell receptor beta chains in this list originate from one sample, sequenced in a study of T-cell memory formation after mild COVID-19 (dated by TCRdb to the early 2020s). Library creation used 5' RACE. Reads for this sample came from an Illumina NovaSeq 6000. Starting from the raw public reads, TCRdb applied fastp trimming at Q25, assembled clones with MiXCR and retained in-frame beta chains. Rows merge per CDR3 protein into single entries with the most common DNA and genes. In this sample the table shows about 57,000 distinct CDR3 sequences, less than 15% of which occur a single time. The ten largest clones take up around 25% of the sample. The sample taken for sequencing was PBMCs or a T cell subset sorted from them (not recorded which). These receptors all come from a man aged 18 to 30 who had mild COVID-19 (a few samples of this study predate the infection). The sample titles of this study are shuffled in the database, so cell type and time point are left out; the donor was told from shared clones.

This clonotype was detected once. The genes are TRBV7-9 and TRBJ1-2; unclear D gene. Germline CDR1 reads SEHNR; CDR2 reads FQNEAQ (reference sequence). Deletions cut 1 base from V and 2 bases from J, with 11 bases between. The CDR3 sequence is 15 residues long. CDR3 in amino acids: CASSLGGGPNYGYTF. In DNA, the CDR3 is TGTGCCAGCAGCTTAGGTGGAGGGCCCAACTATGGCTACACCTTC.

V gene TRBV12-3 or TRBV12-4 combines with J gene TRBJ1-3; a weak D match, TRBD1 (5 bases). V gave up 5 bases and J gave up 12 bases, with 17 bases separating them. CDR3 length: 13 residues. CDR3 bases: TGTGCCAGCAGTGCATGGGGGGGGTCCCACATATATTTT. Residues: CASSAWGGSHIYF.

The chain is built from TRBV20-1 and TRBJ2-7, with 10 bases fitting TRBD2. The junction had 7 bases not matched to a gene; V was cut back by 3 bases and J by 5 bases. Germline CDR1 and CDR2: DFQATT and SNEGSKA (reference sequence). The CDR3 is 14 residues long. As DNA, the CDR3 is TGCAGTGCTAGGCGTAGCGGGGGGATAGACGAGCAGTACGTC. Amino acid sequence: CSARRSGGIDEQYV.

This clonotype was detected only a few times. This chain links TRBV20-1 with TRBJ1-6; D gene ambiguous. Per germline, CDR1 DFQATT and CDR2 SNEGSKA (reference sequence). The CDR3 covers 13 residues. V was pared by 4 bases and J by 12 bases, with 16 bases between. The CDR3 region has the DNA TGCAGTGCTATTCCAGGAGGTGTGAAACCCCTCCACTTT. Translated: CSAIPGGVKPLHF.

This clonotype has a count of ten or more. This rearrangement joins TRBV14 to TRBJ2-2; D gene unclear. CDR1 SGHDN and CDR2 FVKESK come from the germline V gene. Trimming stripped 6 bases from V and 1 base from J, with 6 bases between. The CDR3 has 13 residues. In nucleotides, the CDR3 is TGTGCCAGCAGTATTCAGAACACCGGGGAGCTGTTTTTT. This encodes CASSIQNTGELFF.

This clonotype came up a few times. The chain combines TRBV2 with TRBJ2-2; D unresolved. This CDR3 spans 12 amino acids. CDR1 and CDR2 (germline): SNHLY, FYNNEI. Trimming took off 5 bases at V and 6 bases at J, with 7 bases between the two ends. The CDR3 loop reads CASSFTSGELFF. The CDR3 region has the DNA TGTGCCAGCAGTTTTACGTCCGGGGAGCTGTTTTTT.

This clonotype was seen more than once but under ten times. This chain joins TRBV12-3 or TRBV12-4 and TRBJ1-1, with D uncertain. The V end lost 5 bases, the J end lost 1 base, and 2 bases lay between the germline ends. This CDR3 region has 11 residues. The CDR3 nucleotides are TGTGCCAGCAGTAGGAACACTGAAGCTTTCTTT. Translation: CASSRNTEAFF.

This clonotype was counted at least ten times. The chain recombines TRBV5-6 with TRBJ2-5, with unresolved D. CDR3 size: 14 residues. Germline CDR1 is SGHDT and CDR2 is YYEEEE. The V and J ends lost 3 bases and 1 base respectively, with 10 bases between them. CDR3 in DNA: TGTGCCAGCAGCTCCGGACCCTTCCAAGAGACCCAGTACTTC. It is translated as CASSSGPFQETQYF. The whole variable domain, remainder taken from reference TRBV5-6 and TRBJ2-5, is DAGVTQSPTHLIKTRGQQVTLRCSPKSGHDTVSWYQQALGQGPQFIFQYYEEEERQRGNFPDRFSGHQFPNYSSELNVNALLLGDSALYLCASSSGPFQETQYFGPGTRLLVL.

At least ten counts were recorded for this clonotype. The J gene is TRBJ2-1, the V gene TRBV7-6; possible D gene TRBD2, 5 bases. Trimming stripped 3 bases from V and 5 bases from J, with 11 bases between. Germline V gives CDR1 SGHVS, CDR2 FNYEAQ. The CDR3 is made up of 14 amino acids. The CDR3 DNA follows: TGTGCCAGCAGCTTGTTTCGGGGTAACAATGAGCAGTTCTTC. It encodes CASSLFRGNNEQFF.

This clonotype was seen repeatedly, ten times or more. This chain uses TRBV5-1 with TRBJ1-1; a possible D gene is TRBD1 (5 bases). The V gene lost 4 bases and the J gene lost 2 bases, with 12 bases spanning the gap. Per germline, CDR1 SGHRS and CDR2 YFSETQ. There are 14 residues in the CDR3. DNA of the CDR3: TGCGCCAGCAGCGTGGGACGAGCTAACACTGAAGCTTTCTTT. This gives the protein CASSVGRANTEAFF. Drawing the rest from reference TRBV5-1 and TRBJ1-1, the complete variable domain is KAGVTQTPRYLIKTRGQQVTLSCSPISGHRSVSWYQQTPGQGLQFLFEYFSETQRNKGNFPGRFSGRQFSNSRSEMNVSTLELGDSALYLCASSVGRANTEAFFGQGTRLTVV.

The chain couples TRBV4-2 to TRBJ2-1; 14 nucleotides agree with TRBD2. There are 15 residues in the CDR3. The germline CDR1 and CDR2 sequences are LGHNA and YNFKEQ. Trimming cost V 1 base and J 10 bases; bases outside gene matches: 3. The CDR3, as DNA: TGTGCCAGCAGCCAAGGACTAGCGGGGGGGCTCGAGCAGTTCTTC. Translated, it gives CASSQGLAGGLEQFF.

This clonotype was picked up a small number of times. The V and J genes are TRBV4-3 and TRBJ2-6; D is uncertain. The CDR3 extends over 18 amino acids. Germline V gives CDR1 LGHNA, CDR2 YSLEER. The V end lost 1 base, the J end lost 0 bases, and 13 bases lay between the germline ends. CDR3 sequence (DNA): TGCGCCAGCAGCCAAGTCTGGTTACCGAACTCTGGGGCCAACGTCCTGACTTTC. This translates into CASSQVWLPNSGANVLTF.

This clonotype has a count of ten or more. The chain joins TRBV7-3 to TRBJ2-3, with D perhaps TRBD2 (5 bases). This CDR3 is 13 amino acids long. CDR1 is SGHTA and CDR2 is FQGTGA in the germline V gene. V lost 1 base to trimming and J lost 5 bases, with 7 bases between them. DNA of the CDR3: TGTGCCAGCAGCTTAAGAGAGGGAGATACGCAGTATTTT. Amino acids: CASSLREGDTQYF.

This clonotype was picked up a small number of times. The chain carries TRBV9 and TRBJ2-1; 9 bases match TRBD2. CDR1 is SGDLS and CDR2 is YYNGEE in the germline V gene. The CDR3 spans 15 residues. Trimming at V came to 4 bases and at J to 9 bases, leaving 11 bases not matched to a gene. For the CDR3, the DNA is TGTGCCAGCAGCCCTTACTCGCGGGGGGGCGGTGAGCAGTTCTTC. Protein product: CASSPYSRGGGEQFF. The variable domain in full, completed from reference TRBV9 and TRBJ2-1, reads DSGVTQTPKHLITATGQRVTLRCSPRSGDLSVYWYQQSLDQGLQFLIQYYNGEERAKGNILERFSAQQFPDLHSELNLSSLELGDSALYFCASSPYSRGGGEQFFGPGTRLTVL.